The 27 T cell receptor beta chains below all came from one sample that was sequenced in a study of blood T cell repertoires in COVID-19. Assay: immunoSEQ multiplex PCR; the TCRdb copy retains only in-frame clones and omits some. The data hold a few hundred thousand clones, with 65% to 90% observed a single time. Sequencing was carried out using peripheral blood. Receptor source: a woman in her 70s with COVID-19, enrolled during active disease.

This clone was seen a handful of times. The gene calls are TRBV30 and TRBJ1-2, with D hard to call. CDR3 size: 13 residues. Per germline, CDR1 GTSNPN and CDR2 SVGIG (reference sequence). Trimming pared 0 bases from V and 2 bases from J, leaving 7 bases between. The CDR3 loop reads CAWSVGSNYGYTF. CDR3 DNA: TGTGCCTGGAGTGTGGGCAGCAACTATGGCTACACCTTC.

The count of this clone is one. The CDR3 coding sequence is TGTGCCAGTAGCAGAGACAGGGTGGTGTTCTATGGCTACACCTTC. Protein: CASSRDRVVFYGYTF. V is TRBV19 and J is TRBJ1-2; 7 positions agree with TRBD1. Germline CDR1 reads LNHDA; CDR2 reads SQIVND (reference sequence). CDR3 length: 15 residues. V lost 6 bases to trimming and J lost 4 bases; unmatched junction nucleotides: 11.

The chain joins TRBV6-6 to TRBJ1-1, with D unresolved. Trimming pared 0 bases from V and 2 bases from J, leaving 7 bases between. The CDR3 runs to 14 residues. Germline lookup yields CDR1 MNHNY and CDR2 SVGAGI (reference sequence). The CDR3 nucleotides read TGTGCCAGCAGTTACTCTCGGAGAAACACTGAAGCTTTCTTT. It yields the protein CASSYSRRNTEAFF.

This clone was observed a few times. The genes are TRBV3-1 (or the pseudogene TRBV3-2) and TRBJ2-5; no clear D gene. Germline V gene lookup returns CDR1 LGHDT and CDR2 YNNKEL (reference sequence). V was shortened by 4 bases and J by 5 bases, with 8 bases between the two germline ends. The CDR3 sequence is 12 residues long. The CDR3 loop reads CASSPFGETQYF. The CDR3 DNA reads TGTGCCAGCAGCCCATTCGGGGAGACCCAGTACTTC.

V usage is TRBV7-9 and J usage is TRBJ1-1; 8 positions agree with TRBD1. Losses at the gene ends were 4 bases for V and 1 base for J; bases not matched to a gene: 11. The CDR3 runs to 17 residues. CDR1 and CDR2 from the germline V gene are SEHNR and FQNEAQ (reference sequence). CDR3 in amino acids: CASSYSTGQGGNTEAFF. Here the CDR3 DNA reads TGTGCCAGCAGCTATTCCACTGGACAGGGTGGGAACACTGAAGCTTTCTTT.

This chain joins TRBV20-1 and TRBJ1-2, with D uncertain. The CDR3 runs 13 residues. CDR1 and CDR2 from the germline V gene are DFQATT and SNEGSKA (reference sequence). V lost 3 bases to trimming and J lost 3 bases, with 11 bases between them. In DNA, the CDR3 is TGCAGTGCTAGTGTACCTGGCTACTATGGCTACACCTTC. Amino acids: CSASVPGYYGYTF.

This chain uses TRBV5-1 with TRBJ1-1; the D gene is possibly TRBD1 (5 bases). Trimming stripped 1 base from V and 4 bases from J, with 11 bases between. Germline values: CDR1 SGHRS, CDR2 YFSETQ. The CDR3 extends over 14 amino acids. The CDR3 region is CASSLNQGGTEAFF. CDR3 DNA sequence: TGCGCCAGCAGCTTGAATCAGGGTGGCACTGAAGCTTTCTTT.

The V gene is TRBV19, the J gene TRBJ1-2; the match to TRBD1 covers 9 bases. Germline V CDR1 and CDR2: LNHDA, SQIVND (reference sequence). The length of the CDR3 is 15 residues. J was trimmed by 7 bases and V by 3 bases; bases with no gene match: 9. The CDR3 is CASSIEGRDRVGYTF. CDR3 nucleotides: TGTGCCAGTAGTATCGAAGGACGGGACAGGGTTGGCTACACCTTC.

In its sample, this clone was seen once. Here the CDR3 DNA reads TGTGCCAGTAGTAATTCACAGGCGGGAGGCTACACCTTC. Translation: CASSNSQAGGYTF. V gene TRBV19 combines with J gene TRBJ1-2; the D gene is possibly TRBD1 (5 bases). V lost 4 bases, J lost 8 bases, and 14 bases lay in between. CDR3 length equals 13 residues. Germline V gene lookup returns CDR1 LNHDA and CDR2 SQIVND (reference sequence).

This rearrangement joins TRBV6-1 to TRBJ1-1; tentative D call: TRBD1 (5 bases). The V gene lost 2 bases and the J gene lost 0 bases, with 10 bases spanning the gap. The CDR3 contains 15 residues. Looked up from germline, CDR1 is MNHNS and CDR2 is SASEGT. The CDR3 DNA is TGTGCCAGCAGTGAATCGGGGGATATGAACACTGAAGCTTTCTTT. It yields the protein CASSESGDMNTEAFF.

The chain uses TRBV6-5 and TRBJ2-7, with TRBD1 identical over 9 bases. After removal of 9 bases from V and 3 bases from J, the junction contained 9 bases not matched to a gene. The CDR3 totals 14 residues. The V gene's germline CDR1 is MNHEY and CDR2 SVGAGI. The CDR3 DNA sequence: TGTGCCAGTGCCAGGGACAGGGAGAACTACGAGCAGTACTTC. Its protein is CASARDRENYEQYF.

The chain combines TRBV5-8 with TRBJ1-5, with 9 bases fitting TRBD1. Germline trimming cut 6 bases from V and 6 bases from J; bases unmatched to any gene: 10. This CDR3 spans 15 amino acids. Per the germline V gene, CDR1 is SGHTS and CDR2 is YDEGEE. This chain's CDR3 is CASTKNRGRSQPQHF. The CDR3 region has the DNA TGTGCCAGCACCAAAAACAGGGGGCGCAGTCAGCCCCAGCATTTT.

The rearrangement links TRBV7-6 to TRBJ1-2; D remains unclear. Germline CDR1 SGHVS, CDR2 FNYEAQ. The CDR3 is made up of 14 amino acids. Trimming shortened V by 1 base and J by 6 bases, and 12 bases separated the two germline ends. CDR3 sequence: CASSLGGLIHGYTF. In DNA, the CDR3 is TGTGCCAGCAGCTTAGGAGGTCTTATCCATGGCTACACCTTC.

The genes are TRBV3-1 (or the pseudogene TRBV3-2) and TRBJ1-2; 8 nucleotides agree with TRBD1. V lost 4 bases, J lost 0 bases, and 4 bases stayed unmatched. Germline assignment: CDR1 LGHDT and CDR2 YNNKEL (reference sequence). The CDR3 consists of 15 residues. The CDR3 DNA reads as TGTGCCAGCAGCCGATGGGACAGGACTAACTATGGCTACACCTTC. Its protein is CASSRWDRTNYGYTF.

The V call is TRBV4-1, the J call TRBJ2-1; 10 bases map to TRBD1. CDR1 MGHRA and CDR2 YSYEKL come from the germline V gene. The CDR3 extends over 15 amino acids. V shed 1 base, J shed 7 bases, and the junction held 4 bases outside the gene matches. The CDR3 loop is CASSQGTGGRNEQFF. CDR3 bases: TGCGCCAGCAGCCAAGGGACAGGGGGGAGGAATGAGCAGTTCTTC.

The gene calls are TRBV5-1 and TRBJ1-1; 7 bases match TRBD1. The germline V gene encodes CDR1 SGHRS and CDR2 YFSETQ. V was clipped by 4 bases and J by 3 bases; unmatched bases: 3. CDR3 size: 13 residues. For the CDR3, the DNA is TGCGCCAGCAGCCGAGACAGGGACACTGAAGCTTTCTTT. Its translation: CASSRDRDTEAFF.

The V call is TRBV7-3, the J call TRBJ2-6; a possible D gene is TRBD2 (6 bases). The germline gives CDR1 SGHTA, CDR2 FQGTGA. V shed 5 bases and J shed 0 bases, with 20 bases lying between them. The CDR3 runs 19 residues. The CDR3 nucleotides read TGTGCCAGCAGCCCCCGGGATCCGGGGGTCGGCTCTGGGGCCAACGTCCTGACTTTC. Translation gives CASSPRDPGVGSGANVLTF.

CDR3 loop: CASDTRQGDLLEAFF. The CDR3 DNA reads as TGTGCCAGCGACACTCGACAGGGGGACCTCCTTGAAGCTTTCTTT. This chain connects TRBV28 to TRBJ1-1; 9 bases are a match to TRBD1. Germline V gives CDR1 MDHEN, CDR2 SYDVKM. This CDR3 contains 15 residues. J gave up 7 bases and V 8 bases, and 14 bases lay outside the gene matches.

The chain recombines TRBV19 with TRBJ1-5; the match to TRBD1 covers 7 bases. This CDR3 is 15 amino acids long. CDR1 and CDR2 from the germline V gene are LNHDA and SQIVND (reference sequence). The ends lost 4 bases at V and 0 bases at J; junction bases unmatched: 3. CDR3 sequence reads: CASSNRDSSNQPQHF. DNA of the CDR3: TGTGCCAGTAGTAACCGGGACAGTAGCAATCAGCCCCAGCATTTT.

This clone was detected once. The chain recombines TRBV9 with TRBJ2-5, with D possibly matching TRBD2 (5 bases). Per the germline V gene, CDR1 is SGDLS and CDR2 is YYNGEE. V lost 0 bases to trimming and J lost 5 bases, with 11 bases between them. This CDR3 has 14 amino acids. In DNA, the CDR3 is TGTGCCAGCAGCGTAGGGGGTAGCGTGGAGACCCAGTACTTC. This gives the protein CASSVGGSVETQYF.

This chain uses TRBV7-9 with TRBJ1-4, with TRBD1 matching over 8 bases. Germline trimming cut 0 bases from V and 8 bases from J; bases unmatched to any gene: 14. Germline values: CDR1 SEHNR, CDR2 FQNEAQ (reference sequence). There are 18 residues in the CDR3. As DNA, the CDR3 is TGTGCCAGCAGCTTAGCGCGAGCAGGGGGCGGGGAGTACGAAAAACTGTTTTTT. This encodes CASSLARAGGGEYEKLFF.

This rearrangement joins TRBV30 to TRBJ1-2; TRBD1 agrees at 7 bases. The V gene's germline CDR1 is GTSNPN and CDR2 SVGIG (reference sequence). This CDR3 contains 13 residues. V was pared by 8 bases and J by 8 bases, with 14 bases of the junction left unmatched. The CDR3, as DNA: TGTGCCGGCCCCGGGACAGACTCTCGCGGCTACACCTTC. Translation gives CAGPGTDSRGYTF.

Regarding this clone: One junction end disagrees with the germline gene, perhaps due to a read error. This rearrangement joins TRBV27 to TRBJ1-5; 8 bases line up with TRBD1. There are 14 residues in the CDR3. In germline, CDR1 is MNHEY, CDR2 SMNVEV (reference sequence). CDR3 in amino acids: CASSLGRGLQPRHF. The CDR3 DNA reads TGTGCCAGCAGTTTGGGCAGGGGGCTTCAGCCCCGGCATTTT.

This clone was seen only a few times. The genes are TRBV19 and TRBJ1-4; TRBD1 matches at 7 bases. This CDR3 region has 13 residues. V dropped 9 bases and J dropped 5; count of bases not matched to a gene: 6. Germline V lookup: CDR1 LNHDA, CDR2 SQIVND (reference sequence). CDR3 bases: TGTGCCAGCGGACAGGAACAGAATGAAAAACTGTTTTTT. Translated, it gives CASGQEQNEKLFF.

V gene TRBV24-1 combines with J gene TRBJ2-3; TRBD2 agrees at 11 bases. Looked up from germline, CDR1 is KGHDR and CDR2 is SFDVKD. The CDR3 length is 18 residues. V was pared by 2 bases and J by 2 bases, with 8 bases of the junction left unmatched. DNA of the CDR3: TGTGCCACCAGTGATTCGTTAGGGACTAGCGGACTCACAGATACGCAGTATTTT. It encodes CATSDSLGTSGLTDTQYF.

This clone was observed a few times. The chain recombines TRBV7-2 with TRBJ2-7; D is perhaps TRBD1 (6 bases). The V and J ends lost 5 bases and 2 bases respectively, with 19 bases between them. CDR1 is SGHTA, CDR2 FQGNSA, per germline. This CDR3 is 16 amino acids long. CDR3 nucleotides: TGTGCCAGCAGCAGAGTCGGAACAGGGCAACCCTACGAGCAGTACTTC. Translated: CASSRVGTGQPYEQYF.

The genes are TRBV3-1 (or the pseudogene TRBV3-2) and TRBJ2-7, with 10 bases matching TRBD2. J gave up 5 bases and V 4 bases, and 8 bases lay outside the gene matches. There are 15 residues in the CDR3. The germline V gene has CDR1 LGHDT and CDR2 YNNKEL (reference sequence). CDR3 residues: CASSRPGTSVHEQYF. The CDR3 DNA reads TGTGCCAGCAGCCGCCCCGGGACTAGCGTCCACGAGCAGTACTTC.